The 10 T cell receptor beta chains in this list originate from one sample, sequenced in a study of blood T cell repertoires in COVID-19. Only in-frame clones appear in the TCRdb table, and some are missing; sequencing was by immunoSEQ multiplex PCR. The sample lists 200,000 to 250,000 clones, about nine tenths seen once, with under 3% in the top ten. The specimen was PBMCs or T cells enriched from blood (not recorded which). These receptors came from a woman aged 25 to 39 who had recovered from COVID-19.

This rearrangement joins TRBV10-3 to TRBJ1-1; 8 positions match TRBD1. Looked up from germline, CDR1 is ENHRY and CDR2 is SYGVKD. The CDR3 is 13 amino acids. V lost 4 bases, J lost 8 bases, and 6 bases stayed unmatched. The CDR3 loop reads CAISVSGGREAFF. The CDR3 DNA sequence: TGTGCCATCAGTGTGTCAGGGGGCAGAGAAGCTTTCTTT.

The chain joins TRBV12-5 to TRBJ1-1; 7 bases match TRBD1. Germline CDR1 LGHNT, CDR2 FRNRAP. Losses at the gene ends were 4 bases for V and 0 bases for J; bases not matched to a gene: 20. This CDR3 comprises 20 residues. The CDR3 here is CASGYDRGTALSWMNTEAFF. The DNA for the CDR3 is TGTGCTAGTGGTTACGACCGCGGGACAGCGCTATCTTGGATGAACACTGAAGCTTTCTTT.

This clone was observed a single time. The genes are TRBV5-6 and TRBJ1-4; TRBD1 might be the D (5 bases). Trimming left V 4 bases short and J 5 bases short, with 18 bases between. Germline values: CDR1 SGHDT, CDR2 YYEEEE. The CDR3 is 16 residues long. CDR3 sequence reads: CASSPTWGRSNEKLFF. In nucleotides, the CDR3 is TGTGCCAGCAGCCCAACCTGGGGCAGGTCAAATGAAAAACTGTTTTTT.

There are a few counts of this clone. The chain has TRBV7-2 and TRBJ1-6; TRBD1 is a possible D gene (6 bases). This CDR3 is built from 17 residues. Trimming stripped 0 bases from V and 0 bases from J, with 9 bases between. CDR1 SGHTA and CDR2 FQGNSA come from the germline V gene. The CDR3 DNA is TGTGCCAGCAGCTTAGCCACAGGGAGCTCCTATAATTCACCCCTCCACTTT. Translated: CASSLATGSSYNSPLHF.

This chain connects TRBV10-3 to TRBJ1-5, with 10 bases matching TRBD1. Germline CDR1 and CDR2: ENHRY and SYGVKD. The CDR3 has 17 amino acids. V lost 4 bases and J lost 3; bases outside the gene matches: 9. CDR3 nucleotide sequence: TGTGCCATCAGTGCCACCGGGACAGGGGCGTTCAATCAGCCCCAGCATTTT. Protein product: CAISATGTGAFNQPQHF.

The chain uses TRBV27 and TRBJ1-1; the D gene is possibly TRBD1 (6 bases). Trimming took off 6 bases at V and 0 bases at J, with 14 bases between the two ends. The CDR3 covers 15 residues. Germline V gene sequence: CDR1 MNHEY, CDR2 SMNVEV (reference sequence). The CDR3 reads CASRAQGQMNTEAFF. The CDR3, as DNA: TGTGCCAGCAGGGCCCAAGGACAGATGAACACTGAAGCTTTCTTT.

The V call is TRBV5-4, the J call TRBJ1-1; D is perhaps TRBD1 (5 bases). The V gene's germline CDR1 is SGHNT and CDR2 YYREEE (reference sequence). The CDR3 sequence is 13 residues long. The ends were cut back, 2 bases at V and 1 base at J, with 6 bases in the middle. The CDR3 is CASSFDRNTEAFF. Written as DNA, the CDR3 is TGTGCCAGCAGCTTCGACAGGAACACTGAAGCTTTCTTT.

The V call is TRBV5-1, the J call TRBJ2-3, with 9 nucleotides matching TRBD2. The CDR3 is made up of 17 amino acids. Germline lookup yields CDR1 SGHRS and CDR2 YFSETQ. V gave up 4 bases and J gave up 3 bases; unmatched junction bases: 12. The CDR3 protein is CASSPDPGTSRTDTQYF. CDR3 nucleotides: TGCGCCAGCAGCCCGGACCCCGGGACTAGCAGGACAGATACGCAGTATTTT.

V is TRBV5-4 and J is TRBJ1-2; TRBD1 matches 10 bases. The J segment lost 13 bases and the V segment lost 5 bases, leaving 11 bases of the junction unmatched. This CDR3 contains 13 residues. Germline CDR1 and CDR2: SGHNT and YYREEE (reference sequence). CDR3 loop: CASRAGTGDLGTF. In DNA form, the CDR3 reads TGTGCCAGCAGGGCCGGGACAGGGGATTTAGGCACCTTC.

The V and J genes are TRBV5-1 and TRBJ2-1, with TRBD2 matching 8 bases. Germline V gene data show CDR1 as SGHRS and CDR2 as YFSETQ. V trimming: 0 bases; J trimming: 7 bases; junction bases outside the gene matches: 9. The CDR3 totals 16 residues. The chain's CDR3 is CASSLEVAGPDNEQFF. The CDR3 DNA sequence: TGCGCCAGCAGCTTGGAAGTAGCGGGGCCTGATAATGAGCAGTTCTTC.